A selection of T cell receptor beta chains follows, all from one sample in a study of cytomegalovirus exposure and HLA in healthy donors. Assay: immunoSEQ multiplex PCR; the TCRdb copy retains only in-frame clones and omits some. This repertoire shows nearly 200,000 clones, about nine tenths found once; its top ten account for roughly 1.3%. Material: PBMCs. The receptors stem from a man aged 30 to 39 in good health and CMV-seronegative. Both conserved end residues are part of each CDR3. The D gene is left open where the match is weak.

v_gene	j_gene	d_gene	CDR3nt	CDR3aa
TRBV29-1	TRBJ2-4	TRBD2	TGCAGCGTGGCATTCGGGACTAGCGGCGGCATTCAGTACTTC	CSVAFGTSGGIQYF
TRBV28	TRBJ2-7	.	TGTGCCAGCAGTTTAGTTTTTACTGGGGGGTACAGCTACGAGCAGTACTTC	CASSLVFTGGYSYEQYF
TRBV13	TRBJ2-5	TRBD1	TGTGCCAGCAGCTCCAGCACGGGGACAGGGAGGGAGACCCAGTACTTC	CASSSSTGTGRETQYF
TRBV19	TRBJ2-1	TRBD2	TGTGCCAGTAGAATTATAACGAGCGGGAGTGATGAGCAGTTCTTC	CASRIITSGSDEQFF
TRBV4-3	TRBJ2-7	.	TGCGCCAGCAGCCAAGATCGGGTTTCCTCCTACGAGCAGTACTTC	CASSQDRVSSYEQYF
TRBV28	TRBJ1-2	.	TGTGCCGCTTTCGGGGGGCTGCGTGGCTATGGCTACACCTTC	CAAFGGLRGYGYTF
TRBV4-2	TRBJ2-2	.	TGTGCCAGCAGCCAATTGGGAGATGGGAGCGGGGAGCTGTTTTTT	CASSQLGDGSGELFF
TRBV28	TRBJ2-7	.	TGTGCCAGCAGTTTATTTGCCGAGATTAAATACGAGCAGTACTTC	CASSLFAEIKYEQYF
TRBV5-1	TRBJ1-3	.	TGCGCCAGCAGCCAGGGGTTAAGCTCTGGAAACACCATATATTTT	CASSQGLSSGNTIYF
TRBV6-5	TRBJ1-1	.	TGTGCCAGCAGTTTGGCCCCCGTGAACACTGAAGCTTTCTTT	CASSLAPVNTEAFF
TRBV5-4	TRBJ1-4	TRBD1	TGTGCCGCCAGGGGACAGGGGCATGAAAAACTGTTTTTT	CAARGQGHEKLFF
TRBV7-2	TRBJ2-3	.	TGTGCCAGCAGCTTCGGGGGAGTTGGCGCAGATACGCAGTATTTT	CASSFGGVGADTQYF